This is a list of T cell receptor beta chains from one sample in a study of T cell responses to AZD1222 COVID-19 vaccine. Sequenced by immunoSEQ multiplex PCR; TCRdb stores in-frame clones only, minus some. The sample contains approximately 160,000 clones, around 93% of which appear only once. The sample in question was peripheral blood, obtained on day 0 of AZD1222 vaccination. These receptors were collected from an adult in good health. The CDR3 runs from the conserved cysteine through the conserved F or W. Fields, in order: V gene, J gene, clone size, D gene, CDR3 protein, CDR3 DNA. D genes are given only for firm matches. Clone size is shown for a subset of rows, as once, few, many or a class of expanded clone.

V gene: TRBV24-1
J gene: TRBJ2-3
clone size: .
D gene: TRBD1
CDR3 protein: CATSAGRTGRGTQYF
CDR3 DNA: TGTGCCACCAGTGCTGGGAGGACAGGGCGCGGTACGCAGTATTTT

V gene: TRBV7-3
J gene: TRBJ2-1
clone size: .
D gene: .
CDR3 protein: CASSSQGGTYNEQFF
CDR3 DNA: TGTGCCAGCAGCTCACAAGGCGGAACCTACAATGAGCAGTTCTTC

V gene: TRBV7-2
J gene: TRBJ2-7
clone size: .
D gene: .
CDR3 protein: CASSEDPTPSYEQYF
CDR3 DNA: TGTGCCAGCAGCGAGGACCCAACCCCTTCCTACGAGCAGTACTTC

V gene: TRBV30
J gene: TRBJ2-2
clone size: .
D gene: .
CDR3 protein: CAWDLANTGELFF
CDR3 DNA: TGTGCCTGGGACCTCGCGAACACCGGGGAGCTGTTTTTT

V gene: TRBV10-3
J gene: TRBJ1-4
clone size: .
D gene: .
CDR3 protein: CAISGGTNEKLFF
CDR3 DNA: TGTGCCATCAGTGGGGGGACTAATGAAAAACTGTTTTTT

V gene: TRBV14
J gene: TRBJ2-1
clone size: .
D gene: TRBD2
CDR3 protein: CASSPGRSSYNEQFF
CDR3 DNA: TGTGCCAGCAGCCCCGGGAGGAGCTCCTACAATGAGCAGTTCTTC

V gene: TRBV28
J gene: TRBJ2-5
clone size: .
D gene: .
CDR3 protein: CASSQLFLTQETQYF
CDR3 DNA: TGTGCCAGCAGCCAACTCTTCCTGACCCAAGAGACCCAGTACTTC

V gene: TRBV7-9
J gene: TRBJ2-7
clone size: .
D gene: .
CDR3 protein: CASSLGARAYEQYF
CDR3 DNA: TGTGCCAGCAGCTTAGGGGCTCGAGCCTACGAGCAGTACTTC

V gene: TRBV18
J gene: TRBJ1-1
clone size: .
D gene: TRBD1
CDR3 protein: CASSPTGSPEAFF
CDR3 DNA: TGTGCCAGCTCACCGACAGGGTCGCCTGAAGCTTTCTTT

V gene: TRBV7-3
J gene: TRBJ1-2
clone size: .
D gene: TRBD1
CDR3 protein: CASSLNPGTGPGYTF
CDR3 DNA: TGTGCCAGCAGCTTAAACCCCGGGACAGGGCCGGGCTACACCTTC

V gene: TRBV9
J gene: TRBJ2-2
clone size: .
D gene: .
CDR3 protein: CASSVVPGELFF
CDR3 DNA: TGTGCCAGCAGCGTAGTCCCCGGGGAGCTGTTTTTT

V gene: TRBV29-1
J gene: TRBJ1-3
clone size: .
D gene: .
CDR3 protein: CSVVRGSGNTIYF
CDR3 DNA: TGCAGCGTGGTACGGGGCTCTGGAAACACCATATATTTT

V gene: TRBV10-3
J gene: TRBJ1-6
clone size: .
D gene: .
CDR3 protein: CAIRADLKGSPLHF
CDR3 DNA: TGTGCCATCAGGGCGGACCTAAAGGGTTCACCCCTCCACTTT

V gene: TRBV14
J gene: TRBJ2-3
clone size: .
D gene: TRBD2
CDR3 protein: CASSQDEGSGGLPDTQYF
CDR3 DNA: TGTGCCAGCAGCCAAGATGAAGGTAGCGGGGGGCTCCCAGATACGCAGTATTTT

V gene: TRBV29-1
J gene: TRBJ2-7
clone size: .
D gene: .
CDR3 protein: CSAHGDSSYEQYF
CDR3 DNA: TGCAGCGCCCACGGGGATTCGTCCTACGAGCAGTACTTC

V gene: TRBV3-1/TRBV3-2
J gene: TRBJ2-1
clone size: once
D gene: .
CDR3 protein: CASSPGNEQFF
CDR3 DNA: TGTGCCAGCAGCCCCGGTAATGAGCAGTTCTTC

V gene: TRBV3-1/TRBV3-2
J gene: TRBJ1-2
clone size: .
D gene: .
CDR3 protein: CASSQAADYGYTF
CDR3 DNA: TGTGCCAGCAGCCAAGCGGCAGATTATGGCTACACCTTC

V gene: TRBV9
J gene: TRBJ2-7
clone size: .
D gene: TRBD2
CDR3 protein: CASSGGLAGVGYEQYF
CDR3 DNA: TGTGCCAGCAGCGGTGGACTAGCGGGAGTAGGCTACGAGCAGTACTTC

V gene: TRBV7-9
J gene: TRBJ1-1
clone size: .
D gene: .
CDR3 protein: CASSRGAQFLRDTEAFF
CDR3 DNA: TGTGCCAGCAGCAGGGGGGCCCAGTTTTTGAGGGACACTGAAGCTTTCTTT

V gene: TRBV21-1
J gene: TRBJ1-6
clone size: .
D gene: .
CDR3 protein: CAPFSVNDSPLHF
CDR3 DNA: TGTGCCCCTTTTTCAGTAAACGATTCACCCCTCCACTTT

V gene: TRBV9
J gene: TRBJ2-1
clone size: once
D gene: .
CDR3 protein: CASSGSSGLGGEQFF
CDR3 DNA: TGTGCCAGCAGCGGGTCATCGGGGCTGGGGGGTGAGCAGTTCTTC

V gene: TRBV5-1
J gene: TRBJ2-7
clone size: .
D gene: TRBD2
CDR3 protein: CASSPEAYGAGAHEQYF
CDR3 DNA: TGCGCCAGCAGCCCGGAGGCCTATGGAGCGGGAGCTCACGAGCAGTACTTC

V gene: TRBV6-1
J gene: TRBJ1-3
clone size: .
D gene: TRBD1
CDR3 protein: CASSERTGGPSGNTIYF
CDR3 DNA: TGTGCCAGCAGTGAGAGGACAGGGGGCCCCTCTGGAAACACCATATATTTT

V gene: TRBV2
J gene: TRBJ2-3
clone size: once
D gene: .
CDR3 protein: CASPFGATDTQYF
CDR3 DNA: TGTGCCAGCCCATTCGGGGCCACAGATACGCAGTATTTT

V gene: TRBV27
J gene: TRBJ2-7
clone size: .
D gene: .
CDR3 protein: CASSFRGGDYEQYF
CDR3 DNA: TGTGCCAGCAGTTTCAGGGGTGGGGACTACGAGCAGTACTTC

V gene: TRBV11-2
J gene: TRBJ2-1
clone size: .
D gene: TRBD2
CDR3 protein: CASSSLSGKDNEQFF
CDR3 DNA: TGTGCCAGCAGCTCTCTCAGCGGGAAAGACAATGAGCAGTTCTTC

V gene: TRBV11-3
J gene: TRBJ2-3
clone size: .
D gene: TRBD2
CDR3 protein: CASSWTSGRGTDTQYF
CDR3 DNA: TGTGCCAGCAGCTGGACTAGCGGGAGAGGGACAGATACGCAGTATTTT

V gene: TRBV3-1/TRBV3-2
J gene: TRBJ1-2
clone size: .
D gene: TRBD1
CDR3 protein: CASSQMASGGQVNGYTF
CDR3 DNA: TGTGCCAGCAGCCAAATGGCCTCAGGGGGGCAGGTGAATGGCTACACCTTC

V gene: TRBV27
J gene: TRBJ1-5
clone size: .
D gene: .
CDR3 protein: CASSPWTVNSNQPQHF
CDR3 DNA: TGTGCCAGCAGTCCCTGGACAGTAAATAGCAATCAGCCCCAGCATTTT

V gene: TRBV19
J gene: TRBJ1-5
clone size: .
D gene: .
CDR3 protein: CASSIRFEAQHF
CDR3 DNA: TGTGCCAGTAGTATCCGTTTTGAGGCCCAGCATTTT

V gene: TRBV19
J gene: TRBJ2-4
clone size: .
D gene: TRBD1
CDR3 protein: CASRRQGAGKNIQYF
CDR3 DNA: TGTGCCAGTAGACGACAGGGGGCCGGCAAAAACATTCAGTACTTC

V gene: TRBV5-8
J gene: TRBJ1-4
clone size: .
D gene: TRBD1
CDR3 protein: CASSLPYRTGSNEKLFF
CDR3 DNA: TGTGCCAGCAGCTTGCCATATAGGACAGGGAGTAATGAAAAACTGTTTTTT

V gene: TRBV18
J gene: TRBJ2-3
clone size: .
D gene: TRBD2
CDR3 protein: CASSGLAGRTDTQYF
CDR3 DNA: TGTGCCAGCTCCGGACTAGCGGGACGCACAGATACGCAGTATTTT

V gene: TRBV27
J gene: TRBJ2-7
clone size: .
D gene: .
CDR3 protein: CASSFQLNPIYEQYF
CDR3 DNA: TGTGCCAGCAGTTTCCAGTTAAACCCAATATACGAGCAGTACTTC

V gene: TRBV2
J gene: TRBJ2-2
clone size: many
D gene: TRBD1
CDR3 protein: CASRSGQGNTGELFF
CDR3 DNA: TGTGCCAGCAGATCGGGACAGGGCAACACCGGGGAGCTGTTTTTT

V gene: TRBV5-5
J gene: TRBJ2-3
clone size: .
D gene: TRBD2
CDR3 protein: CASSLPSSGGIGQYF
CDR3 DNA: TGTGCCAGCAGCTTGCCATCCTCCGGGGGGATAGGGCAGTATTTT

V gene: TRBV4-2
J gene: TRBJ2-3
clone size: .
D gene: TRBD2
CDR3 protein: CASSPRTSSTSTDTQYF
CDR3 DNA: TGTGCCAGCAGCCCAAGGACTAGCTCGACTAGCACAGATACGCAGTATTTT

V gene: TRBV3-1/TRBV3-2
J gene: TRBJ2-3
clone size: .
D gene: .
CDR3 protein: CASSQTGPLSGTQYF
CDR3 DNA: TGTGCCAGCAGCCAAACAGGGCCCTTGAGTGGTACGCAGTATTTT

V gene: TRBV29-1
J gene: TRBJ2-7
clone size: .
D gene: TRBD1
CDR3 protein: CSVFGTGYEQYF
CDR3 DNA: TGCAGCGTTTTTGGGACAGGCTACGAGCAGTACTTC

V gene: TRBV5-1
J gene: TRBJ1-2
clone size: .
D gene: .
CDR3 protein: CASSEVGNYGYTF
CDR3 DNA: TGCGCCAGCTCCGAGGTGGGGAACTATGGCTACACCTTC

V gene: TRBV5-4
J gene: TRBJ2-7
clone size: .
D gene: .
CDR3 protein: CASSSSTGLYEQYF
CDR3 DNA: TGTGCCAGCAGCTCCTCAACAGGGCTTTACGAGCAGTACTTC

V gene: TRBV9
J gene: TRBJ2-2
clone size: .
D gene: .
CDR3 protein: CASDPGEGELFF
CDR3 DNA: TGTGCCAGTGACCCAGGGGAAGGGGAGCTGTTTTTT

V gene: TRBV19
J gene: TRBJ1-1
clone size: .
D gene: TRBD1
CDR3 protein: CASGDGQDYRTEAFF
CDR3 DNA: TGTGCCAGTGGCGACGGACAGGACTATCGTACTGAAGCTTTCTTT

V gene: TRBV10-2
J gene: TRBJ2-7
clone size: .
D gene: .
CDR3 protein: CASSLQTVGQYF
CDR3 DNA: TGCGCCAGCAGTCTCCAGACCGTAGGGCAGTACTTC

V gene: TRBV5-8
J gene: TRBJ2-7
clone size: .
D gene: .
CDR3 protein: CASSLAAGQPYEQYF
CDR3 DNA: TGTGCCAGCAGCTTGGCCGCGGGACAGCCCTACGAGCAGTACTTC

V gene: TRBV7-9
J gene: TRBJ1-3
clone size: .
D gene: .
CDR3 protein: CASSQSSGNTIYF
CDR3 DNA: TGTGCCAGCAGCCAGAGCTCTGGAAACACCATATATTTT

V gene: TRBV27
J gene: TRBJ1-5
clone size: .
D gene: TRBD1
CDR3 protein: CASSLSSTGGGYQPQHF
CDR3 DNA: TGTGCCAGCAGTCTATCCTCGACAGGGGGAGGCTATCAGCCCCAGCATTTT

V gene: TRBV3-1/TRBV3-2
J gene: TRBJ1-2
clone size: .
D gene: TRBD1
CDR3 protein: CASSPISPQGIYGYTF
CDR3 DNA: TGTGCCAGCAGCCCCATATCCCCACAGGGGATCTATGGCTACACCTTC

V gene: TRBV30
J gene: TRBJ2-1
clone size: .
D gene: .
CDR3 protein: CAWSVRRLRPEQFF
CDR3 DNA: TGTGCCTGGAGTGTCAGGAGACTCCGGCCTGAGCAGTTCTTC

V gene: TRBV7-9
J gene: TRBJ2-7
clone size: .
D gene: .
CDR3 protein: CASSLGGKTYEQYF
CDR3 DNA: TGTGCCAGCAGCTTAGGGGGGAAGACCTACGAGCAGTACTTC

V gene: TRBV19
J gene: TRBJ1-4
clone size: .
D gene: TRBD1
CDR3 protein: CASSNSGTGQEKLFF
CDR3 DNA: TGTGCCAGTAGTAACTCCGGGACAGGGCAGGAAAAACTGTTTTTT

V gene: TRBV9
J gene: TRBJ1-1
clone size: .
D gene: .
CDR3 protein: CASSPRLLGKGTEAFF
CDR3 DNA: TGTGCCAGCAGCCCCCGTCTGCTGGGAAAGGGCACTGAAGCTTTCTTT

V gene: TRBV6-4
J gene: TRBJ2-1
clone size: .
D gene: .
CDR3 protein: CASSEQPDNEQFF
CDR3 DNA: TGTGCCAGCAGTGAACAGCCCGACAATGAGCAGTTCTTC

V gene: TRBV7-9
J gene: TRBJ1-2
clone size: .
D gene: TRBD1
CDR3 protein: CASSQRQGAESYTF
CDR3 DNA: TGTGCCAGCAGTCAAAGACAGGGCGCGGAGAGCTACACCTTC

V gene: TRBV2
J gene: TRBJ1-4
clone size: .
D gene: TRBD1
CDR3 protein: CASRGQAGEKLFF
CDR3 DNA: TGTGCCAGCAGGGGACAGGCGGGGGAAAAACTGTTTTTT

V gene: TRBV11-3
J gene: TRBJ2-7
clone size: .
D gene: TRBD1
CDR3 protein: CASSLFVRDRAYEQYF
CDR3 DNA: TGTGCCAGCAGCTTATTTGTCCGGGACAGGGCCTACGAGCAGTACTTC

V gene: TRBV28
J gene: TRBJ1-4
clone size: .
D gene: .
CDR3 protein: CASKTGVNEKLFF
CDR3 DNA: TGTGCCAGCAAGACAGGTGTTAATGAAAAACTGTTTTTT

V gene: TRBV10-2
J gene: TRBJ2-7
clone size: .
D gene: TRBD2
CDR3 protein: CASSGSGLAGDYYEQYF
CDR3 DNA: TGCGCCAGCAGTGGCTCGGGACTAGCGGGAGACTACTACGAGCAGTACTTC

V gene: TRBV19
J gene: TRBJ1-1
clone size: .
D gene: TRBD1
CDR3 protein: CASSTSGTGVTEAFF
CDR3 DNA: TGTGCCAGTAGTACTTCCGGGACAGGGGTTACTGAAGCTTTCTTT

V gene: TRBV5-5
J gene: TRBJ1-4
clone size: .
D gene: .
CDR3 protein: CASSLVRGPTNEKLFF
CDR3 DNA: TGTGCCAGCAGCTTGGTCCGGGGTCCAACTAATGAAAAACTGTTTTTT